This T cell receptor beta chain is drawn from a study of shared clonotypes between healthy human individuals. Overall study: Every donor yielded three CD4 naive, three CD4 memory, two CD8 naive and one CD8 memory plate. Study-wide findings and caveats: The four-donor shared clonotypes exceeded non-shared clonotypes in generation probability, with non-shared ones scoring lower.

Original analysis: Junction-only sequences produced by ImmunoSEQ had no quality scores, so filtering differed. Measured with immunoSEQ multiplex PCR; TCRdb has only the in-frame clones, and not every one. The V and J calls and the clone size are those of that table, but D and trimming were determined from the DNA. The sample yields nearly 1,000,000 clones, more than 75% seen once. The CDR3 covers 15 residues. V was trimmed by 6 bases and J by 6 bases, leaving 20 bases between them. Germline lookup yields CDR1 ENHRY and CDR2 SYGVKD. A single count supports this clone. Its antigen is undetermined. The TCR sequence derives from a man younger than 30 in good health. The chain couples TRBV10-3 to TRBJ1-1, with TRBD1 as a possible D gene (5 bases). Sequencing used memory CD4+ T cells sorted from blood. The subset was: CD45RA-negative fraction. The CDR3 sequence: CAIREIPQGGAEAFF. CDR3 in DNA: TGTGCCATCAGGGAGATCCCCCAGGGAGGGGCTGAAGCTTTCTTT.